The 15 T cell receptor beta chains below all came from one sample that was sequenced in a study of blood T cell repertoires in COVID-19. The repertoire was sequenced with immunoSEQ multiplex PCR; TCRdb's copy has only in-frame clones and lacks some. The data show about 160,000 clones, roughly 87% seen once. The sample consisted of peripheral blood. The receptors originated from a woman in her fifties or sixties with active or convalescent COVID-19.

The chain uses TRBV18 and TRBJ2-5; 7 bases agree with TRBD1. The length of the CDR3 is 17 residues. Germline-derived CDR1 and CDR2 are KGHSH and LQKENI. The J segment lost 5 bases and the V segment lost 3 bases, leaving 15 bases of the junction unmatched. This CDR3 reads CASSPVETGNRVETQYF. Written as DNA, the CDR3 is TGTGCCAGCTCACCGGTGGAGACAGGGAATCGGGTGGAGACCCAGTACTTC.

The chain carries TRBV25-1 and TRBJ1-4; 9 nucleotides line up with TRBD1. V lost 3 bases, J lost 7 bases, and 3 bases stayed unmatched. The CDR3 spans 14 residues. Germline V gene sequence: CDR1 MGHDK, CDR2 SYGVNS. The CDR3 DNA reads as TGTGCCAGCAGTGAGGACAGGGGTGTTGAAAAACTGTTTTTT. It yields the protein CASSEDRGVEKLFF. Supplemented by reference TRBV25-1 and TRBJ1-4, the full variable domain reads EADIYQTPRYLVIGTGKKITLECSQTMGHDKMYWYQQDPGMELHLIHYSYGVNSTEKGDLSSESTVSRIRTEHFPLTLESARPSHTSQYLCASSEDRGVEKLFFGSGTQLSVL.

The rearrangement joins TRBV7-2 to TRBJ2-5; D is perhaps TRBD2 (7 bases). The CDR3 is made up of 14 amino acids. The germline V gene has CDR1 SGHTA and CDR2 FQGNSA. The V and J ends lost 1 base and 4 bases respectively, with 10 bases between them. The DNA for the CDR3 is TGTGCCAGCAGCTTAGAAGGGGGGGGAGAGACCCAGTACTTC. Amino acids: CASSLEGGGETQYF.

For the CDR3, the DNA is TGCGCCAGCAGTGAAGGGGGCGAGCAGTACTTC. It translates to CASSEGGEQYF. V gene TRBV10-2 combines with J gene TRBJ2-7; D possibly corresponds to TRBD1 (6 bases). The CDR3 is 11 amino acids. Trimming cost V 3 bases and J 6 bases, with 6 bases left between them. Germline V gene sequence: CDR1 WSHSY, CDR2 SAAADI.

The V call is TRBV19, the J call TRBJ2-6, with TRBD1 matching over 10 bases. Germline lookup yields CDR1 LNHDA and CDR2 SQIVND (reference sequence). Losses at the gene ends were 5 bases for V and 2 bases for J; bases not matched to a gene: 9. CDR3 length: 18 amino acids. This chain's CDR3 is CASSGGQGIRPGANVLTF. Here the CDR3 DNA reads TGTGCCAGTAGTGGGGGACAGGGGATCCGTCCTGGGGCCAACGTCCTGACTTTC.

This chain links TRBV6-6 with TRBJ1-1, with 8 bases fitting TRBD1. The J segment lost 1 base and the V segment lost 6 bases, leaving 7 bases of the junction unmatched. This CDR3 spans 15 amino acids. CDR1 MNHNY and CDR2 SVGAGI come from the germline V gene (reference sequence). CDR3 protein: CASRPDRAGNTEAFF. CDR3 DNA sequence: TGTGCCAGCAGGCCGGACAGGGCTGGGAACACTGAAGCTTTCTTT.

As for this clone: The junction departs from the called germline gene at one end, perhaps through a read error. V is TRBV7-7 and J is TRBJ1-4; D may be TRBD1 (6 bases). The length of the CDR3 is 15 residues. CDR1 is SSHAT and CDR2 is FNYEAQ in the germline V gene (reference sequence). This CDR3 reads CASSHKGQSNEKLFF. As DNA, the CDR3 is TGTGCTAGCAGCCACAAAGGACAGTCTAATGAAAAACTGTTTTTT.

The chain recombines TRBV18 with TRBJ2-1, with 8 bases aligning to TRBD2. The CDR3 length is 15 residues. V gave up 2 bases and J gave up 9 bases; unmatched junction bases: 9. CDR1 KGHSH and CDR2 LQKENI come from the germline V gene. CDR3 nucleotides: TGTGCCAGCTCACCATCGGCGGGGGGAGGCGGTGAGCAGTTCTTC. Protein product: CASSPSAGGGGEQFF.

The chain couples TRBV6-5 to TRBJ1-1; a weak D match, TRBD1 (6 bases). Trimming left V 2 bases short and J 4 bases short, with 14 bases between. Germline lookup yields CDR1 MNHEY and CDR2 SVGAGI. CDR3 length: 15 residues. Written as DNA, the CDR3 is TGTGCCAGCAGTTACATTGCAGGGGCCGGCACTGAAGCTTTCTTT. This translates into CASSYIAGAGTEAFF.

This clone came up once. The chain carries TRBV25-1 and TRBJ2-7; D uncertain. The V end lost 4 bases, the J end lost 7 bases, and 11 bases lay between the germline ends. The CDR3 sequence is 12 residues long. Germline-derived CDR1 and CDR2 are MGHDK and SYGVNS. The CDR3 spells CASSGSSWEQYF. CDR3 sequence (DNA): TGTGCCAGCAGTGGATCTAGTTGGGAGCAGTACTTC.

This clone was counted at least ten times. Other DNA sequences in this specimen translate into the identical CDR3. The chain employs TRBV19 and TRBJ2-1, with 11 bases aligning to TRBD2. Per the germline V gene, CDR1 is LNHDA and CDR2 is SQIVND (reference sequence). This CDR3 is 17 amino acids long. Trimming took 5 bases from V and 7 from J; bases not matched to a gene: 13. The CDR3 here is CASSPLLLAGGGNEQFF. CDR3 coding DNA: TGTGCCAGTAGTCCCCTCCTCCTAGCGGGGGGTGGTAATGAGCAGTTCTTC.

This chain connects TRBV7-2 to TRBJ1-6; 9 nucleotides line up with TRBD1. The V and J ends lost 3 bases and 11 bases, in that order; junction bases with no gene match: 11. CDR1 is SGHTA, CDR2 FQGNSA, per germline. The CDR3 totals 16 residues. The CDR3 reads CASSFLGQGSTTPLHF. CDR3 in DNA: TGTGCCAGCAGCTTTCTGGGACAGGGATCCACGACACCCCTCCACTTT.

This chain joins TRBV10-3 and TRBJ1-6, with a weak D call TRBD1 (5 bases). Per the germline V gene, CDR1 is ENHRY and CDR2 is SYGVKD. V was pared by 5 bases and J by 5 bases, with 13 bases between. The CDR3 length is 15 residues. Here the CDR3 DNA reads TGTGCCATCAGTCGCTCCGGAGGGGATAATTCACCCCTCCACTTT. Encoded protein: CAISRSGGDNSPLHF.

The J gene is TRBJ2-1, the V gene TRBV5-4; tentatively, D is TRBD2 (7 bases). The CDR3 has 15 amino acids. Germline CDR1 reads SGHNT; CDR2 reads YYREEE (reference sequence). Trimming cost V 1 base and J 7 bases, with 15 bases left between them. CDR3 sequence (DNA): TGTGCCAGCAGCTTGTGGTGGGGGGGCTCGAATGAGCAGTTCTTC. Translation gives CASSLWWGGSNEQFF.

The rearrangement links TRBV7-2 to TRBJ1-1; maybe TRBD1 (6 bases). The germline CDR1 and CDR2 sequences are SGHTA and FQGNSA. Trimming removed 1 base from V and 0 bases from J, with 15 bases in between. There are 17 residues in the CDR3. CDR3 nucleotides: TGTGCCAGCAGCTTAGTCCGGGACACGAGCATGAACACTGAAGCTTTCTTT. Amino acids: CASSLVRDTSMNTEAFF.